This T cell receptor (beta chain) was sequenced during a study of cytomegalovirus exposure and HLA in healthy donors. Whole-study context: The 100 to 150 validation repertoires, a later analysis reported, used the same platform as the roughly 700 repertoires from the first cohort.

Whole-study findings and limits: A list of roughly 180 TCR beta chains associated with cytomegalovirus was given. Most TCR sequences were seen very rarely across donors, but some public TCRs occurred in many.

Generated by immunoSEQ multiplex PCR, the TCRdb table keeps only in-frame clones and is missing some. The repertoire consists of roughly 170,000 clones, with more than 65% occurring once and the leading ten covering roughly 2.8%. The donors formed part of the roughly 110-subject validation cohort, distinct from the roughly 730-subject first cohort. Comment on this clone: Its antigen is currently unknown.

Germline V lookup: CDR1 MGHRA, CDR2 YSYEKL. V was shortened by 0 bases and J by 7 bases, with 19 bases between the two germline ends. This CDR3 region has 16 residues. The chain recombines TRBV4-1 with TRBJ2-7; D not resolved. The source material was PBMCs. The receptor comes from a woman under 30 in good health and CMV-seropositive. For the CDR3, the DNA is TGCGCCAGCAGCCAAGAGCCCTCCCGTGCCTTCAGGGAGCAGTACTTC. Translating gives CASSQEPSRAFREQYF.